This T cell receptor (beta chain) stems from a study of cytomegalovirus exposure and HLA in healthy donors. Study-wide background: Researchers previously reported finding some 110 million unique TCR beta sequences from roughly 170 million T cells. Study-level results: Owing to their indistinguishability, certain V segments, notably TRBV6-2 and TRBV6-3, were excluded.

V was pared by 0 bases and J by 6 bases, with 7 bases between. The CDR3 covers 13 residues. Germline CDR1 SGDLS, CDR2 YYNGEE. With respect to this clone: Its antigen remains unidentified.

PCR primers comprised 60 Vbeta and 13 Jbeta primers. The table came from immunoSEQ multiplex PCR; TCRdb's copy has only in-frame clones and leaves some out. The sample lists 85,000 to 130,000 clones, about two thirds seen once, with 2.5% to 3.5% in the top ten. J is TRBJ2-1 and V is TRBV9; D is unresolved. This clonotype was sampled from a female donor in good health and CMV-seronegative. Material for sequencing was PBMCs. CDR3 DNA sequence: TGTGCCAGCAGCGTAGCTTACGGCAATGAGCAGTTCTTC. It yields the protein CASSVAYGNEQFF.